The source of this T cell receptor (beta chain) is a study of T cells in Graves' hyperthyroidism and ophthalmopathy (dated by TCRdb to about 2019). For the study in its entirety: Peripheral blood was collected at initial diagnosis, before any treatment. The 90 to 100 discovery patients were randomly split 7:3 into training and test sets. A discovery cohort of about 100 patients, 43 with Graves' ophthalmopathy and roughly 59 with stable Graves' hyperthyroidism, was used to find distinguishing TCR V-J signatures. Prospective prediction of ophthalmopathy was tested in an independent validation cohort consisting of some 19 hyperthyroidism patients and some 17 patients who later progressed to ophthalmopathy. In roughly six Graves' hyperthyroidism patients, the study also compared T-cell repertoires from thyroid tissue with T-cell repertoires from blood. After blood sampling, hyperthyroidism patients were treated with methimazole at a starting dose of 30 mg daily, and ophthalmopathy patients were treated with high-dose intravenous methylprednisolone. The paper reports TCR Vbeta CDR3 sequencing of 130 to 150 peripheral blood samples: approximately 41 ophthalmopathy, fewer than 85 hyperthyroidism and some 17 progressor patients. The research as a whole found: A 13 V-J signature model separated ophthalmopathy from stable hyperthyroidism, with roughly 88% sensitivity and roughly 84% specificity in cross-validation and 80%/75% in testing. Most expanded thyroid clonotypes (frequency above 0.001) were also found in blood, which suggests that blood repertoires may mirror thyroid immune responses. No statistical method was used to fix the sample size in advance, and group allocation was not hidden from the investigators. In validation, the model predicted progression to ophthalmopathy with 55% to 71% sensitivity and about 73% specificity, a median of around six months before onset.

Moderately to severely active disease, a Clinical Activity Score of at least 3, a NOSPECS grade of at least 4, and a duration under 3 months were present in ophthalmopathy patients. Patients with uncontrolled infections, other autoimmune diseases, pregnancy or lactation were excluded. Clinical symptoms, serum thyroxine and TRAb, thyroid ultrasound, and orbital computed tomography formed the basis for the diagnoses. PBMCs were isolated from 7.5 to 10 ml of fresh peripheral blood by Ficoll-Paque density gradient centrifugation. Total RNA was extracted using Trizol reagent, and RNA quality was assessed on an Agilent 2100 Bioanalyzer. The table lists this clonotype with a few counts. The antigen it binds to is not known. No qualities accompany the bases; no much larger clone lies one base away. The TCR beta CDR3 regions were amplified from the RNA transcripts. The first round of RT-PCR for the TCR CDR3 was performed with the HTBI primer set and the Qiagen OneStep RT-PCR kit. A second multiplex PCR round built the libraries, followed by size selection and purification. Paired-end sequencing of the libraries was performed with 100 bp reads on an Illumina HiSeq2000. In the original analysis: Raw data were processed with SOAPnuke, discarding reads with adapters, uncalled bases, mean Phred below 15, or no exact constant-primer or identifier match. High-quality paired reads were merged with COPE v1.2.5, and unique nucleotide sequences were defined as clonotypes. MiTCR v1.1 was used to align the clonotypes against IMGT TRBV, TRBD and TRBJ reference segments. The analysis included only V-J combinations with a frequency above 0.0001, which together covered around 99% of the repertoires. The TCS score was defined as the ratio of F50 (clonal expansion) to E x V (chaos), calculated using BLOSUM62-based TCRdist between CDR3 peptides within each V-J. Welch's t-statistics and random forest reduced 500 to 550 V-J features to roughly 13, which were used in a naive Bayes classifier (R e1071). The public reads were reprocessed in TCRdb via fastp at Q25 and MiXCR, keeping in-frame beta chains. Under each unique CDR3 protein, matching rows form one entry showing the most common genes and DNA. TCRdb, not the authors, supplied the V and J calls. Counted in this sample were 400,000 to 600,000 distinct CDR3 sequences; around 16% of them appeared once. The ten largest clonotypes hold 25% to 30% of the sample.

CDR1 and CDR2, per the germline V gene (reference sequence), are DFQATT and SNEGSKA. From the cysteine up to the phenylalanine, the CDR3 has a length of 14 residues. CDR3 DNA is the only sequence kept; it has 42 bases, read in frame from the first base. Relative to germline, V is missing 5 bases and J is missing 6 bases, with 8 bases of the junction outside any gene match. This TCR came from a woman younger than 45 with Graves' ophthalmopathy. Sequenced sample: blood. The receptor chain draws on TRBV20-1 and TRBJ2-7, with 12 bases in between that match TRBD2. The CDR3 has the sequence CSAARLAGEGEQYF. The DNA reads TGCAGTGCTGCCCGACTAGCGGGAGAAGGCGAGCAGTACTTC.